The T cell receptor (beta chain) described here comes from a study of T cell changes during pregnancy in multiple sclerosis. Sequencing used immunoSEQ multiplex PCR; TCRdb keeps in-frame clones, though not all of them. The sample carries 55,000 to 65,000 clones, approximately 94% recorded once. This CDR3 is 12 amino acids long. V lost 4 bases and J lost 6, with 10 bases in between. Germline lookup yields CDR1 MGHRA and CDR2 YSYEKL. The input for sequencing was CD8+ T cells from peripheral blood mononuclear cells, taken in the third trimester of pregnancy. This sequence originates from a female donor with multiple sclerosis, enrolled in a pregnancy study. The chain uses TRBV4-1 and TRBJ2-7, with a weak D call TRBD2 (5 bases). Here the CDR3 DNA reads TGCGCCAGCAGCCCGAGGGTAGGCGAGCAGTACTTC. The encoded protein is CASSPRVGEQYF.